The clone carrying this T cell receptor beta chain occurred a few times. The V gene end was trimmed by 5 bases and the J gene end by 1 base; junction bases not matched to a gene: 13. Germline CDR1 and CDR2: SGHNT and YENEEA. There are 17 residues in the CDR3. This entry comes from a study of TIL therapy for anti-PD-1-resistant metastatic lung cancer. For the study at large: Median tumor PD-L1 proportion score was 6%.

This was the immunoSEQ v3 assay. Only in-frame clones appear in the TCRdb table, and some are missing; sequencing was by immunoSEQ multiplex PCR. The sample includes about 25,000 clones, about two thirds of them seen just once. Time point defined: pre-treatment sample, taken before nivolumab and TIL therapy. Tumor tissue came from excised metastases, mostly pleural nodules or supraclavicular lymph nodes. Patients then received nivolumab; progressors got lymphodepletion, TIL and IL-2. Enrollment ran from 2017 to early 2020. Specimen: tumor tissue, collected at baseline. The chain couples TRBV11-3 to TRBJ1-2; 7 bases agree with TRBD1. This receptor was obtained from a person aged 25-85 years with non-small cell lung cancer. The CDR3 reads CASSLLTGIKINYGYTF. CDR3 bases: TGTGCCAGCAGCCTCTTGACAGGGATAAAAATTAACTATGGCTACACCTTC.